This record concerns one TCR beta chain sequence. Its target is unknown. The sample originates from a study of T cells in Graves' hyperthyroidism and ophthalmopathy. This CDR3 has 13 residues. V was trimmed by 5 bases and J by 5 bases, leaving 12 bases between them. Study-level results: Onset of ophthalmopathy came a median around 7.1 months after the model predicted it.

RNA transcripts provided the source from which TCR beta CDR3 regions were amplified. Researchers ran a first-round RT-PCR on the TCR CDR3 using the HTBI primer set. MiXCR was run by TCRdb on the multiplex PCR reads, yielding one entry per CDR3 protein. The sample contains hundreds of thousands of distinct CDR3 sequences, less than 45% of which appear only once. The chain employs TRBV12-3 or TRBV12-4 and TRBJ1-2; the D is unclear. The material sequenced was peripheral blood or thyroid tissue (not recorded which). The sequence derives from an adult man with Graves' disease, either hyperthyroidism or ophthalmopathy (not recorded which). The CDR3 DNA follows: TGTGCCAGCAGTACGGTCAGGAGGTATGGCTACACCTTC. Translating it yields CASSTVRRYGYTF.